This T cell receptor beta chain was recorded in a study of T cells in Graves' hyperthyroidism and ophthalmopathy. Deletions cut 4 bases from V and 9 bases from J, with 16 bases between. CDR1 is SGHDN, CDR2 FVKESK, per germline. CDR3 size: 14 residues. Note on this clonotype: One base away lies a much larger clone, so this may be a sequencing read error.

RNA transcripts gave rise to amplified TCR beta CDR3 regions. TCR CDR3 regions were first amplified by RT-PCR with HTBI primers. TCRdb reprocessed the multiplex PCR reads with MiXCR, giving one entry per CDR3 protein. This sample has more than 150,000 distinct CDR3 sequences, with over 15% found just once. The sequence derives from a woman aged 50 to 65 with Graves' hyperthyroidism. Sequenced input: blood. The chain carries TRBV14 and TRBJ2-4; weak D call: TRBD1 (5 bases). CDR3 DNA sequence: TGTGCCAGCAGCCGAAATCAGGGATTGACCATTCAGTACTTC. It encodes CASSRNQGLTIQYF.